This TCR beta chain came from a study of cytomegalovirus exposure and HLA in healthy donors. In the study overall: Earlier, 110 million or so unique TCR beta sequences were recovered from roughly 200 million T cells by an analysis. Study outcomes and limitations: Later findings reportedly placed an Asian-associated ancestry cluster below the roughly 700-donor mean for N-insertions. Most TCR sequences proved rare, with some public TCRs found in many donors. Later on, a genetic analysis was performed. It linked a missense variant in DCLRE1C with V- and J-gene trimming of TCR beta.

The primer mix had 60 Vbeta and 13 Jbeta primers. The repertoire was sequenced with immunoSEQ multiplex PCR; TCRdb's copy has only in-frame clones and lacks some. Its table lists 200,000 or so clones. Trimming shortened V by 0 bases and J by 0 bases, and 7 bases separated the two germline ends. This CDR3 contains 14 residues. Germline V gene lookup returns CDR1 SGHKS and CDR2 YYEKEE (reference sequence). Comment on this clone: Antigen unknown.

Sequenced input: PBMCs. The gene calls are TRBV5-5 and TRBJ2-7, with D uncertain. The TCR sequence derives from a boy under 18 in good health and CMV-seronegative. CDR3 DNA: TGTGCCAGCAGCTTGGGGCAGAACTCCTACGAGCAGTACTTC. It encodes CASSLGQNSYEQYF.